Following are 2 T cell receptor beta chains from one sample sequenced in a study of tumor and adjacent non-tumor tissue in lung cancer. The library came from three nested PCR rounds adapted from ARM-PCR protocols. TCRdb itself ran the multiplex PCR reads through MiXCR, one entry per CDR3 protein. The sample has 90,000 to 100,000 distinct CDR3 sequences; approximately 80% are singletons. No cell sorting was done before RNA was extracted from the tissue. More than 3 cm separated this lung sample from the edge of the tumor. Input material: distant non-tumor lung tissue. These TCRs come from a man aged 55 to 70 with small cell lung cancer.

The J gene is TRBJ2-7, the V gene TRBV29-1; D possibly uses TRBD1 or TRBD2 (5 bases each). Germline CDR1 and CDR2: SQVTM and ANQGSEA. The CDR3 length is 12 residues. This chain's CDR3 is CSLKGRRDEQHV. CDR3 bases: TGCAGCCTCAAGGGGAGAAGGGACGAGCAGCACGTC.

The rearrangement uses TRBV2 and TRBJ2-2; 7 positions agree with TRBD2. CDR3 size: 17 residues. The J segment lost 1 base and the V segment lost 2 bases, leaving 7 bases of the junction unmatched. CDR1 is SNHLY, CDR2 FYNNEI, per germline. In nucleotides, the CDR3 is TGTGCCAGCAGTGAACGGGGGGTAGCGGTGAACACCGGGGAGCTGTTTTTT. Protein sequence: CASSERGVAVNTGELFF.